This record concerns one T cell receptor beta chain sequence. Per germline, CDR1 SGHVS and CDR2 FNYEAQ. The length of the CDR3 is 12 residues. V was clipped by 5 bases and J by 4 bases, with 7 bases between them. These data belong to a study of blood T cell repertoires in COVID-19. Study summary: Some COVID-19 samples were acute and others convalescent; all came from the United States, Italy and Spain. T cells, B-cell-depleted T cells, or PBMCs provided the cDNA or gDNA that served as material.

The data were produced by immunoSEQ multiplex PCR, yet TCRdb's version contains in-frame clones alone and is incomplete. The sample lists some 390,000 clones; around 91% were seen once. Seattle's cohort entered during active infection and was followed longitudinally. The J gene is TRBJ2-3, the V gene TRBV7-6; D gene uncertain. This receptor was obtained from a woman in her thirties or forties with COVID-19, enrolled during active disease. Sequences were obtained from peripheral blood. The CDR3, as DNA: TGTGCCAGCAGCCCACGCGCAGATACGCAGTATTTT. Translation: CASSPRADTQYF.